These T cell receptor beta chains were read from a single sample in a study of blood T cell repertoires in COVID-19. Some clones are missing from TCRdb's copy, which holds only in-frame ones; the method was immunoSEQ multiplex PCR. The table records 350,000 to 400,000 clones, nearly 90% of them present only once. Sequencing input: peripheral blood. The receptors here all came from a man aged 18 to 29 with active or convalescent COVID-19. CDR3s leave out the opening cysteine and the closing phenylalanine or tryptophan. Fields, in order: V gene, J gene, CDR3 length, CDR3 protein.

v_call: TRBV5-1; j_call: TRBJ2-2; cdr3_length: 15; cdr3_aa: ASSLGRLAVNTGELF
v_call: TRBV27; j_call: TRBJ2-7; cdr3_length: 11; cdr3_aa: ASSIGSAYEQY
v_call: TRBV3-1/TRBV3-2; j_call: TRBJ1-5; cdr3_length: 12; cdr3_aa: ASSQDSGNQPQH
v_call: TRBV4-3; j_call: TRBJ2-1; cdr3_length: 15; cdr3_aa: ASSQRAAGGFSNEQF
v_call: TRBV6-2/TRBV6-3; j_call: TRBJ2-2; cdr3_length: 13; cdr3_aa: ASSYGRANTGELF
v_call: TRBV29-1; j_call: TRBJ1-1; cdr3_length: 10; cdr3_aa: SDRTGATEAF
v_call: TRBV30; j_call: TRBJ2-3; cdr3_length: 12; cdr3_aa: AWMGDSSTDTQY
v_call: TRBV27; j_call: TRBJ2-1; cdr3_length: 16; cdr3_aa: ASRGLAGVITSYNEQF
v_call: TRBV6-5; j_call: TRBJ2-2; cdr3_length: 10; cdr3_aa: ASRLRDGELF
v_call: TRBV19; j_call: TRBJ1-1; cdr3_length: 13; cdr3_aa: ASSIPGERRTEAF
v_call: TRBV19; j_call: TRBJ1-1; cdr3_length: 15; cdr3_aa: ASSITGGAIMGTEAF
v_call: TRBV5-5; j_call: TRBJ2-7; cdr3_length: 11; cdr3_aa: ASSAVSSYEQY
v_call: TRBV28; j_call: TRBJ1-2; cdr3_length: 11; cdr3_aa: ASSSYYDYGYT
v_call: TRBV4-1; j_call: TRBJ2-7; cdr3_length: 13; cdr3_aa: ASSQESSLSYEQY
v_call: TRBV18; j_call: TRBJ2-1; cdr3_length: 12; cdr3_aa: ASSSGTHYNEQF
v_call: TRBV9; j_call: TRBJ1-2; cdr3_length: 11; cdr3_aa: ASSVAGGYGYT
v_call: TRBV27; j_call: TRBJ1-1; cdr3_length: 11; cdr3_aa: AARDRMNTEAF
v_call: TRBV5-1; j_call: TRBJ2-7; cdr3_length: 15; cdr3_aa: ASSLAQGQGISYEQY
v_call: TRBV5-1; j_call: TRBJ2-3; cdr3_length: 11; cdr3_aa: ASTTSVADTQY
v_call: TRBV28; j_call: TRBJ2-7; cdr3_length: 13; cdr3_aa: ASSPISGSGYEQY
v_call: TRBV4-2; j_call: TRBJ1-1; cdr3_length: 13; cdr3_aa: ASSQDSAMYTEAF
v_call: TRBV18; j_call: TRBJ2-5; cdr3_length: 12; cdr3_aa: ASSQGQGRETQY
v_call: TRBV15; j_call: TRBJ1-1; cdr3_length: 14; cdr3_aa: ATSRDGAGQGKTAF
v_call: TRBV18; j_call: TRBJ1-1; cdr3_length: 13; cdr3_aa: ASSYTETMNTEAF
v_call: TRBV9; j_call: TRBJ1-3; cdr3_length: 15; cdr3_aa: ASSVAHPGGKGDTIY
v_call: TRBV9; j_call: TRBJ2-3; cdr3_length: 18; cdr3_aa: ASSAQTGLAGGHWADTQY
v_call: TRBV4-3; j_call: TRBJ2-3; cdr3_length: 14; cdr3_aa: ASSRQDPSSTDTQY
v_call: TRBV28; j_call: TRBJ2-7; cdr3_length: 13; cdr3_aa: ASSRGQAHSYEQY
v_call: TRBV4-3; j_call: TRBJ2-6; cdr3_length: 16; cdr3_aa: ASSQDGGGVSGANVLT
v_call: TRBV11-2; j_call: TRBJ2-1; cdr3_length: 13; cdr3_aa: ASRKGVASYNEQF
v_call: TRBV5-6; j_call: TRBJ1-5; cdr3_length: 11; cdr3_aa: ASSFDKRQPQH